The 31 T cell receptor beta chains given below trace back to one sample, sequenced in a study of early T cells in non-severe SARS-CoV-2 infection. TCRdb ran MiXCR on the 5' RACE reads and lists one entry per CDR3 protein. The sample includes some 67,000 distinct CDR3 sequences, roughly 13% of them seen just once. The sequenced sample consisted of whole blood. The receptors derive from an adult who was a healthcare worker with PCR-confirmed SARS-CoV-2 infection or an uninfected control (not recorded which).

The J gene is TRBJ2-6, the V gene TRBV5-4; the D call may be TRBD1 or TRBD2 (5 bases each). The germline V and J ends were trimmed by 0 bases and 6 bases, with 16 bases remaining between them. Germline V gene sequence: CDR1 SGHNT, CDR2 YYREEE (reference sequence). The CDR3 totals 17 residues. The CDR3 nucleotides are TGTGCCAGCAGCTTGGGAGGGCGGCAAGGGGTGGCCAACGTCCTGACTTTC. This codes for CASSLGGRQGVANVLTF.

The chain carries TRBV6-5 and TRBJ1-1, with unresolved D. This CDR3 is built from 13 residues. V was clipped by 1 base and J by 3 bases, with 6 bases between them. Germline CDR1 and CDR2: MNHEY and SVGAGI. The CDR3 loop reads CASSYWKDTEAFF. The CDR3 region has the DNA TGTGCCAGCAGTTACTGGAAAGACACTGAAGCTTTCTTT.

This clonotype occurred a few times. The rearrangement uses TRBV7-3 and TRBJ2-1, with D possibly being TRBD2 (6 bases). The CDR3 contains 14 residues. The V gene lost 6 bases and the J gene lost 7 bases, with 16 bases spanning the gap. CDR1 and CDR2 from the germline V gene are SGHTA and FQGTGA. The CDR3 here is CASRETGVSNEQFF. Here the CDR3 DNA reads TGTGCCAGCAGGGAGACGGGGGTCTCGAATGAGCAGTTCTTC.

This clonotype was detected only a few times. The chain couples TRBV24-1 to TRBJ2-1; 16 bases are shared with TRBD2. V lost 5 bases and J lost 6; bases outside the gene matches: 9. CDR3 length equals 18 residues. In germline, CDR1 is KGHDR, CDR2 SFDVKD. Here the CDR3 DNA reads TGTGCCACCAGTGGCCCAGCCGGGACTAGCGGGGGGGGCAATGAGCAGTTCTTC. This translates into CATSGPAGTSGGGNEQFF.

This clonotype was seen at least ten times. The chain has TRBV2 and TRBJ2-1; 8 bases map to TRBD2. This CDR3 has 14 residues. Germline lookup yields CDR1 SNHLY and CDR2 FYNNEI. Unmatched junction bases numbered 9, after V lost 4 bases and J lost 10 bases. CDR3 sequence: CASSGAGGTGEQFF. CDR3 DNA: TGTGCCAGCAGTGGGGCGGGGGGTACCGGCGAGCAGTTCTTC.

This clonotype was counted only a few times. The chain joins TRBV6-2 or TRBV6-3 to TRBJ1-5; D uncertain. The CDR3 runs to 14 residues. Germline V gene sequence: CDR1 MNHEY, CDR2 SVGEGT. Trimming pared 2 bases from V and 4 bases from J, leaving 9 bases between. DNA of the CDR3: TGTGCCAGCAGTTACGATGGAGAAAATCAGCCCCAGCATTTT. It is translated as CASSYDGENQPQHF.

The chain is built from TRBV7-6 and TRBJ1-2, with a possible D match to TRBD1 (5 bases). CDR3 length: 15 residues. Germline V gene sequence: CDR1 SGHVS, CDR2 FNYEAQ. V shed 4 bases and J shed 4 bases, with 16 bases lying between them. The CDR3 DNA sequence: TGTGCCAGCAGCTATTCGACAGATTCTACCTATGGCTACACCTTC. This sequence encodes CASSYSTDSTYGYTF.

This sequence joins TRBV6-1 and TRBJ2-5; perhaps D is TRBD1 or TRBD2 (5 bases each). Trimming stripped 5 bases from V and 4 bases from J, with 14 bases between. Germline CDR1 and CDR2: MNHNS and SASEGT. This CDR3 has 14 amino acids. The CDR3 nucleotides read TGTGCCAGCAGTAGGCCCGGGACGATAGAGACCCAGTACTTC. Encoded protein: CASSRPGTIETQYF.

This clonotype has only a few counts. V gene TRBV6-2 or TRBV6-3 combines with J gene TRBJ1-1, with D possibly being TRBD1 (5 bases). Germline V gene data show CDR1 as MNHEY and CDR2 as SVGEGT. This CDR3 comprises 12 residues. V was pared by 6 bases and J by 6 bases, with 11 bases between. CDR3 protein: CASRTGTPEAFF. For the CDR3, the DNA is TGTGCCAGCAGAACCGGGACGCCTGAAGCTTTCTTT.

This clonotype was detected only a few times. The chain is built from TRBV3-1 and TRBJ1-3, with D possibly TRBD1 on 6 matching bases. Germline V gene lookup returns CDR1 LGHDT and CDR2 YNNKEL (reference sequence). V was pared by 4 bases and J by 4 bases, with 8 bases between. The CDR3 has 13 amino acids. The CDR3 bases are TGTGCCAGCAGCCGCGGACAGGGAAACACCATATATTTT. Its protein is CASSRGQGNTIYF.

The table lists this clonotype with many counts. V gene TRBV7-3 combines with J gene TRBJ1-1; D gene uncertain. This CDR3 region has 14 residues. With 0 bases removed from V and 3 bases from J, the gap between germline ends came to 8 bases. The germline V gene has CDR1 SGHTA and CDR2 FQGTGA. The CDR3 DNA sequence: TGTGCCAGCAGCTTAACAGGGCCCGACACTGAAGCTTTCTTT. It is translated as CASSLTGPDTEAFF.

In this sample, this clonotype turned up a few times. The V gene is TRBV6-6, the J gene TRBJ2-2; D is possibly TRBD1 (6 bases). V gave up 7 bases and J gave up 7 bases, with 19 bases separating them. Germline loops: CDR1 MNHNY, CDR2 SVGAGI (reference sequence). This CDR3 is built from 15 residues. As DNA, the CDR3 is TGTGCCAGCAATACTCTGGGGGCCCCGGTCGGGGAGCTGTTTTTT. Translation: CASNTLGAPVGELFF.

This clonotype was observed a handful of times. The V and J genes are TRBV11-1 and TRBJ2-2, with a weak D call TRBD2 (7 bases). Germline CDR1 reads SGHAT; CDR2 reads FQDESV (reference sequence). The V end was cut by 3 bases, the J end by 4 bases, with 18 bases between. This CDR3 is 17 amino acids long. CDR3 coding DNA: TGTGCCAGCAGCTTTTCGCGGGGGCCCTATCCCACCGGGGAGCTGTTTTTT. It codes for CASSFSRGPYPTGELFF.

In its sample, this clonotype was seen a few times. This chain connects TRBV4-3 to TRBJ2-5, with 12 bases lining up with TRBD2. Germline CDR1 is LGHNA and CDR2 is YSLEER. The length of the CDR3 is 17 residues. V dropped 0 bases and J dropped 1; count of bases not matched to a gene: 3. In DNA form, the CDR3 reads TGCGCCAGCAGCCAAGATCTAGCGGGGGGGACCCAAGAGACCCAGTACTTC. This gives the protein CASSQDLAGGTQETQYF.

This clonotype was found a few times. The chain combines TRBV10-1 with TRBJ2-2; tentatively, D is TRBD1 (5 bases). There are 15 residues in the CDR3. The germline V and J ends were trimmed by 5 bases and 6 bases, with 16 bases remaining between them. The germline V gene has CDR1 WNHNN and CDR2 SYGVQD (reference sequence). CDR3: CASSPAIGAAGELFF. The CDR3 nucleotides are TGCGCCAGCAGTCCGGCAATAGGGGCCGCCGGGGAGCTGTTTTTT.

Ten or more counts support this clonotype. The rearrangement joins TRBV29-1 to TRBJ1-1; D uncertain. CDR1 and CDR2 from the germline V gene are SQVTM and ANQGSEA. V lost 4 bases to trimming and J lost 3 bases, with 3 bases between them. The CDR3 is 10 amino acids. The CDR3 spells CSVVHTEAFF. DNA for the CDR3: TGCAGCGTTGTGCACACTGAAGCTTTCTTT.

The V gene is TRBV30, the J gene TRBJ1-1; D perhaps matches TRBD1 (5 bases). Trimming shortened V by 0 bases and J by 3 bases, and 11 bases separated the two germline ends. The germline V gene has CDR1 GTSNPN and CDR2 SVGIG (reference sequence). This CDR3 comprises 14 residues. In DNA form, the CDR3 reads TGTGCCTGGAGTGTGTGGGGCTTCGACACTGAAGCTTTCTTT. Protein sequence: CAWSVWGFDTEAFF.

This clonotype was seen a handful of times. The chain has TRBV5-1 and TRBJ2-7, with TRBD1 matching 7 bases. Germline CDR1 SGHRS, CDR2 YFSETQ. The CDR3 consists of 16 residues. The V segment lost 0 bases and the J segment 2 bases; nucleotides outside the gene matches: 8. CDR3 in DNA: TGCGCCAGCAGCTTGGGCTGGACAGGAAGAACCTACGAGCAGTACTTC. Its translation: CASSLGWTGRTYEQYF.

In its sample, this clonotype was seen many times. This rearrangement joins TRBV29-1 to TRBJ1-1, with a weak D call TRBD1 (6 bases). Germline assignment: CDR1 SQVTM and CDR2 ANQGSEA. This CDR3 has 13 amino acids. The V end was cut by 7 bases, the J end by 1 base, with 13 bases between. CDR3 sequence reads: CSARQEENTEAFF. The CDR3 coding sequence is TGCAGCGCAAGACAGGAGGAGAACACTGAAGCTTTCTTT.

This clonotype has a handful of counts. The chain employs TRBV20-1 and TRBJ2-5, with a weak D call TRBD1 (6 bases). Germline V gene data show CDR1 as DFQATT and CDR2 as SNEGSKA (reference sequence). Trimming removed 6 bases at V and 1 base at J, with 12 bases between. This CDR3 comprises 13 residues. The CDR3 protein is CSAPKDSQETQYF. The CDR3 DNA sequence: TGCAGTGCCCCCAAGGACAGCCAAGAGACCCAGTACTTC.

This chain joins TRBV10-1 and TRBJ1-2; D is undetermined. Germline assignment: CDR1 WNHNN and CDR2 SYGVQD (reference sequence). The CDR3 covers 12 residues. The ends were cut back, 3 bases at V and 8 bases at J, with 10 bases in the middle. The CDR3 DNA reads as TGCGCCAGCAGTGATTTTGGCACGGGCTACACCTTC. It yields the protein CASSDFGTGYTF.

This clonotype was observed a handful of times. The rearrangement links TRBV20-1 to TRBJ2-5; D is possibly TRBD2 (6 bases). The CDR3 sequence is 12 residues long. Trimming left V 3 bases short and J 4 bases short, with 9 bases between. Germline CDR1 and CDR2: DFQATT and SNEGSKA (reference sequence). CDR3 residues: CSASMGGETQYF. Written as DNA, the CDR3 is TGCAGTGCTAGTATGGGGGGAGAGACCCAGTACTTC.

This clonotype was seen repeatedly, ten times or more. CDR3 in amino acids: CASSLDRNNSPLHF. The CDR3, as DNA: TGTGCCAGCAGTCTTGACAGAAACAATTCACCCCTCCACTTT. This chain uses TRBV12-3 or TRBV12-4 with TRBJ1-6, with D perhaps TRBD1 (5 bases). This CDR3 is built from 14 residues. The V gene lost 5 bases and the J gene lost 7 bases, with 12 bases spanning the gap.

This clonotype was detected a few times. This chain uses TRBV7-2 with TRBJ2-5, with TRBD2 identical over 10 bases. The CDR3 consists of 14 residues. Germline CDR1 reads SGHTA; CDR2 reads FQGNSA. The V and J ends lost 3 bases and 5 bases, in that order; junction bases with no gene match: 3. Here the CDR3 DNA reads TGTGCCAGCAGCTTCCCGACTAGCGGGGAGACCCAGTACTTC. Its protein product is CASSFPTSGETQYF.

The gene calls are TRBV28 and TRBJ1-2; 9 bases line up with TRBD1. The trim removed 5 bases at V and 4 bases at J, leaving 8 bases unmatched. Looked up from germline, CDR1 is MDHEN and CDR2 is SYDVKM. This CDR3 contains 15 residues. The CDR3 sequence is CASSPRGGQGYGYTF. The CDR3 nucleotides are TGTGCCAGCAGTCCCCGAGGGGGACAGGGCTATGGCTACACCTTC.

This clonotype was picked up a small number of times. The chain links TRBV3-1 to TRBJ2-1, with D perhaps TRBD2 (5 bases). Germline V CDR1 and CDR2: LGHDT, YNNKEL (reference sequence). V lost 4 bases and J 5 bases, leaving 12 bases between the germline ends. This CDR3 spans 14 amino acids. CDR3 sequence reads: CASSPNVGNNEQFF. In nucleotides, the CDR3 is TGTGCCAGCAGCCCTAACGTCGGGAACAATGAGCAGTTCTTC.

V is TRBV2 and J is TRBJ2-3, with D perhaps TRBD2 (6 bases). Looked up from germline, CDR1 is SNHLY and CDR2 is FYNNEI. The CDR3 loop spans 12 amino acids. Trimming removed 6 bases at V and 4 bases at J, with 8 bases between. The DNA for the CDR3 is TGTGCCAGCAGGAGGGAGGCAGATACGCAGTATTTT. Its protein is CASRREADTQYF.

The chain carries TRBV20-1 and TRBJ1-6, with D possibly being TRBD1 (6 bases). CDR1 is DFQATT and CDR2 is SNEGSKA in the germline V gene (reference sequence). Trimming took off 2 bases at V and 7 bases at J, with 18 bases between the two ends. The CDR3 consists of 16 residues. The CDR3 region has the DNA TGCAGTGCTAGATCCAGCCAGGGGCCCTCGAATTCACCCCTCCACTTT. Translated: CSARSSQGPSNSPLHF.

This clonotype was observed at least ten times. The chain uses TRBV19 and TRBJ2-7; no firm D call. V dropped 7 bases and J dropped 0 bases, with 13 bases sitting between them. This CDR3 has 14 amino acids. Germline V gene lookup returns CDR1 LNHDA and CDR2 SQIVND (reference sequence). CDR3 residues: CASTKSSSSYEQYF. Written as DNA, the CDR3 is TGTGCCAGTACGAAGTCCTCGAGCTCCTACGAGCAGTACTTC.

This clonotype came up many times. V gene TRBV19 combines with J gene TRBJ2-7; weak D call: TRBD2 (5 bases). V was shortened by 5 bases and J by 5 bases, with 16 bases between the two germline ends. CDR3 length: 14 residues. The germline CDR1 and CDR2 sequences are LNHDA and SQIVND (reference sequence). The CDR3 bases are TGTGCCAGTAGTCGGGGAGATTCCCGCCACGAGCAGTACTTC. It is translated as CASSRGDSRHEQYF.

V usage is TRBV5-8 and J usage is TRBJ2-2; D gene ambiguous. The V gene lost 6 bases and the J gene lost 8 bases, with 20 bases spanning the gap. The CDR3 runs 15 residues. Germline lookup yields CDR1 SGHTS and CDR2 YDEGEE. The CDR3 is CASTPTLAQYGELFF. DNA for the CDR3: TGTGCCAGCACCCCAACTCTGGCTCAGTATGGGGAGCTGTTTTTT.